This T cell receptor (beta chain) was retrieved from a study of blood T cell repertoires in COVID-19. For the study at large: Acute and convalescent COVID-19 specimens originated in the United States, Italy and Spain. The cDNA or gDNA used as material had been derived from T cells, B-cell-depleted T cells, or PBMCs.

Looked up from germline, CDR1 is LNHNV and CDR2 is YYDKDF (reference sequence). The CDR3 length is 15 residues. The V gene lost 2 bases and the J gene lost 7 bases, with 17 bases spanning the gap. Per the original methods: It was from reference gene primer amplification that nucleated cell counts were estimated. TCRdb's copy holds only in-frame clones and misses some; the assay was immunoSEQ multiplex PCR. The V and J calls and the clone size are those of that table, but D and trimming were determined from the DNA. The data hold approximately 200,000 clones, with roughly four fifths observed a single time.

This clonotype was obtained from a young woman with acute or convalescent COVID-19. The chain employs TRBV15 and TRBJ1-2, with no clear D. Specimen: peripheral blood. This chain's CDR3 is CATSRPPERVAGYTF. The DNA for the CDR3 is TGTGCCACCAGCAGACCCCCGGAGAGAGTCGCTGGCTACACCTTC.